The clone carrying this T cell receptor beta chain occurred once. Its matching antigen is unknown. This record comes from a study of siplizumab effects on memory and regulatory T cells. Study findings and constraints: Siplizumab brought about a significant reduction in alloreactive sequences traceable to unstimulated CD4+ memory cells. Most proliferating CD4+ or CD8+ clones, roughly 80-96%, had no naive or memory assignment. In unstimulated cells, naive T cells appeared more diverse than memory T cells and seemed major alloresponse contributors.

Libraries were prepared by immunoSEQ multiplex PCR; TCRdb keeps only in-frame clonotypes and omits some of them. Found here are 90,000 to 130,000 clones, roughly 89% of them singletons; the top ten hold roughly 1.4%. Input material: CD4+ T cells sorted from blood. This receptor was identified in a human donor in good health.

The CDR3 region has the DNA TGTGCTAGTGGTCTCGCGGCCATTTACGAGCAGTACTTC. Translated, it gives CASGLAAIYEQYF. The chain has TRBV12-5 and TRBJ2-7; no clear D. Trimming shortened V by 5 bases and J by 4 bases, and 12 bases separated the two germline ends. The CDR3 runs to 13 residues. Germline loops: CDR1 LGHNT, CDR2 FRNRAP.